The 26 T cell receptor beta chains below come from one sample, sequenced in a study of cytomegalovirus exposure and HLA in healthy donors. This PCR relied on a set of 60 Vbeta primers and 13 Jbeta primers. Sequenced by immunoSEQ multiplex PCR; TCRdb stores in-frame clones only, minus some. The table has around 130,000 clones, approximately 80% seen once; the top ten hold around 5.8%. Specimen: PBMCs. Every receptor here comes from a man aged 18 to 35 in good health and CMV-seropositive.

This clone occurred a few times. The rearrangement uses TRBV6-5 and TRBJ1-3; possibly TRBD1 for D (5 bases). The germline gives CDR1 MNHEY, CDR2 SVGAGI. V was trimmed by 2 bases and J by 0 bases, leaving 8 bases between them. The CDR3 is 15 amino acids. The CDR3 sequence: CASSYLGGSGNTIYF. As DNA, the CDR3 is TGTGCCAGCAGTTACCTGGGGGGCTCTGGAAACACCATATATTTT.

The V gene is TRBV5-5, the J gene TRBJ2-5; D remains ambiguous. CDR3 size: 12 residues. CDR1 SGHKS and CDR2 YYEKEE come from the germline V gene (reference sequence). V was clipped by 0 bases and J by 3 bases, with 3 bases between them. Written as DNA, the CDR3 is TGTGCCAGCAGCTTGGCGGAAGAGACCCAGTACTTC. It specifies CASSLAEETQYF.

The chain employs TRBV19 and TRBJ1-2, with 8 bases lining up with TRBD1. V shed 6 bases, J shed 8 bases, and the junction held 11 bases outside the gene matches. CDR3 size: 14 residues. Per the germline V gene, CDR1 is LNHDA and CDR2 is SQIVND (reference sequence). Here the CDR3 reads CASSRTGRLLGYTF. CDR3 nucleotides: TGTGCCAGTAGCAGGACAGGGCGTCTCCTCGGCTACACCTTC.

The chain combines TRBV27 with TRBJ2-7; tentative D call: TRBD1 (6 bases). This CDR3 contains 13 residues. CDR1 is MNHEY and CDR2 is SMNVEV in the germline V gene (reference sequence). V was clipped by 8 bases and J by 4 bases, with 15 bases between them. The CDR3 bases are TGTGCCAGCGCCGCCGGGACAATTTACGAGCAGTACTTC. Protein: CASAAGTIYEQYF.

The V gene is TRBV29-1, the J gene TRBJ1-2; D is perhaps TRBD1 (5 bases). Germline loops: CDR1 SQVTM, CDR2 ANQGSEA. The CDR3 has 16 residues. Trimming left V 5 bases short and J 1 base short, with 20 bases between. CDR3 residues: CSVSPHGGKSNYGYTF. Here the CDR3 DNA reads TGCAGCGTTAGTCCGCATGGGGGGAAGAGTAACTATGGCTACACCTTC.

The chain employs TRBV28 and TRBJ1-1; maybe TRBD1 (5 bases). Germline CDR1 MDHEN, CDR2 SYDVKM. Trimming left V 9 bases short and J 0 bases short, with 17 bases between. This CDR3 is 15 amino acids long. DNA for the CDR3: TGTGCCAGTTTGACAAGGGGCGTTCTGAACACTGAAGCTTTCTTT. Amino acids: CASLTRGVLNTEAFF.

This chain uses TRBV9 with TRBJ2-2; no clear D. The CDR3 extends over 15 amino acids. V was trimmed by 3 bases and J by 3 bases, leaving 12 bases between them. The germline gives CDR1 SGDLS, CDR2 YYNGEE. This chain's CDR3 is CASSGVRQYTGELFF. In DNA form, the CDR3 reads TGTGCCAGCAGCGGGGTCAGACAATACACCGGGGAGCTGTTTTTT.

The J gene is TRBJ1-2, the V gene TRBV7-9; 7 bases are a match to TRBD1. CDR3 size: 16 residues. The V and J ends lost 0 bases and 5 bases, in that order; junction bases with no gene match: 9. Germline assignment: CDR1 SEHNR and CDR2 FQNEAQ (reference sequence). The DNA of the CDR3 is TGTGCCAGCAGCTTAGCGCGAGACAGGGTCGGGTATGGCTACACCTTC. Protein: CASSLARDRVGYGYTF.

The CDR3 loop reads CASSLGTGNQPQHF. CDR3 coding DNA: TGTGCCAGCAGCTTAGGGACAGGGAATCAGCCCCAGCATTTT. This chain connects TRBV13 to TRBJ1-5, with 7 bases identical to TRBD1. Germline V CDR1 and CDR2: PRHDT, FYEKMQ (reference sequence). This CDR3 contains 14 residues. V was pared by 0 bases and J by 4 bases, with 0 bases of the junction left unmatched.

The chain is built from TRBV2 and TRBJ2-1; TRBD2 agrees at 15 bases. Trimming took 6 bases from V and 9 from J; bases not matched to a gene: 9. CDR1 and CDR2 from the germline V gene are SNHLY and FYNNEI. The CDR3 consists of 16 residues. Written as DNA, the CDR3 is TGTGCCAGCAGATTTAGCGGGACTAGCGGGGGGAGTGAGCAGTTCTTC. Translating gives CASRFSGTSGGSEQFF.

This rearrangement joins TRBV11-2 to TRBJ1-3, with a weak D call TRBD1 (5 bases). CDR3 length: 18 amino acids. The germline V and J ends were trimmed by 0 bases and 2 bases, with 17 bases remaining between them. The germline V gene encodes CDR1 SGHAT and CDR2 FQNNGV. CDR3 in amino acids: CASSLERDRGITGNTIYF. CDR3 nucleotide sequence: TGTGCCAGCAGCTTAGAGAGGGACCGCGGGATTACTGGAAACACCATATATTTT.

This chain uses TRBV7-9 with TRBJ1-3; 7 bases are a match to TRBD1. This CDR3 comprises 16 residues. Unmatched junction bases numbered 8, after V lost 2 bases and J lost 4 bases. From germline, CDR1 is SEHNR and CDR2 FQNEAQ (reference sequence). The CDR3 is CASSLSTGENGNTIYF. In DNA, the CDR3 is TGTGCCAGCAGCTTAAGCACAGGGGAGAACGGAAACACCATATATTTT.

The V call is TRBV7-8, the J call TRBJ2-7; TRBD2 agrees at 11 bases. Germline lookup yields CDR1 SGHVS and CDR2 FQNEAQ. Unmatched junction bases numbered 4, after V lost 5 bases and J lost 1 base. The CDR3 length is 15 residues. The CDR3 region is CASSTRTSGSYEQYF. CDR3 sequence (DNA): TGTGCCAGCAGCACCCGGACTAGCGGGTCCTACGAGCAGTACTTC.

The rearrangement uses TRBV6-1 and TRBJ1-2; 7 bases line up with TRBD1. Trimming at V came to 6 bases and at J to 5 bases, leaving 6 bases not matched to a gene. Germline CDR1 MNHNS, CDR2 SASEGT. The CDR3 sequence is 13 residues long. This chain's CDR3 is CASSEAGGYGYTF. CDR3 DNA sequence: TGTGCCAGCAGCGAGGCAGGGGGTTATGGCTACACCTTC.

The chain employs TRBV28 and TRBJ2-7; TRBD2 matches at 13 bases. CDR3 size: 17 residues. Germline CDR1 and CDR2: MDHEN and SYDVKM. The trim removed 5 bases at V and 2 bases at J, leaving 9 bases unmatched. CDR3 in DNA: TGTGCCAGCAGTCCGCCTACCGGGACTAGCGGGACCTACGAGCAGTACTTC. Translating it yields CASSPPTGTSGTYEQYF.

This clone was counted only a few times. This CDR3 reads CASSTGHHSGNTIYF. CDR3 sequence (DNA): TGTGCCAGCAGTACGGGACATCACTCTGGAAACACCATATATTTT. The chain couples TRBV6-5 to TRBJ1-3; possibly TRBD1 for D (6 bases). The CDR3 runs to 15 residues. Germline CDR1 is MNHEY and CDR2 is SVGAGI. Trimming removed 5 bases from V and 0 bases from J, with 11 bases in between.

The V call is TRBV7-2, the J call TRBJ2-7, with 11 bases identical to TRBD2. The CDR3 consists of 16 residues. Looked up from germline, CDR1 is SGHTA and CDR2 is FQGNSA. V lost 6 bases, J lost 0 bases, and 7 bases stayed unmatched. The CDR3 is CASRLTSGVNSYEQYF. The CDR3 nucleotides are TGTGCCAGCAGACTGACTAGCGGGGTAAACTCCTACGAGCAGTACTTC.

Details on this clone: The same CDR3 is also encoded by other DNA sequences in this sample. The chain recombines TRBV28 with TRBJ2-7, with D possibly TRBD1 on 6 matching bases. CDR3 length: 13 residues. Germline CDR1 MDHEN, CDR2 SYDVKM. V lost 5 bases, J lost 2 bases, and 10 bases lay in between. CDR3 in amino acids: CASSLTGPYEQYF. The CDR3 bases are TGTGCCAGCAGTCTGACAGGTCCCTACGAGCAGTACTTC.

The chain combines TRBV6-4 with TRBJ2-3; 10 positions agree with TRBD2. The germline V gene has CDR1 MRHNA and CDR2 SNTAGT. With 2 bases clipped from V and 1 base from J, the junction kept 0 bases outside the gene matches. The length of the CDR3 is 15 residues. The CDR3 coding sequence is TGTGCCAGCAGTGACGGGACTAGCGGCACAGATACGCAGTATTTT. Protein product: CASSDGTSGTDTQYF.

The chain is built from TRBV10-2 and TRBJ2-3; D gene unclear. Germline assignment: CDR1 WSHSY and CDR2 SAAADI. CDR3 size: 14 residues. V lost 3 bases and J 3 bases, leaving 10 bases between the germline ends. The CDR3 DNA reads as TGCGCCAGCAGTGATGTGGAGTGGACAGATACGCAGTATTTT. This encodes CASSDVEWTDTQYF.

This chain connects TRBV7-2 to TRBJ2-1; 7 bases fit TRBD2. The CDR3 has 15 residues. Germline V gene sequence: CDR1 SGHTA, CDR2 FQGNSA. The V gene end was trimmed by 3 bases and the J gene end by 4 bases; junction bases not matched to a gene: 6. The CDR3 is CASSFSGGGYNEQFF. CDR3 in DNA: TGTGCCAGCAGCTTCTCTGGGGGGGGGTACAATGAGCAGTTCTTC.

This CDR3 is CASSLGGQPLNTGELFF. The CDR3 DNA follows: TGTGCCAGCAGCTTGGGTGGGCAGCCTTTAAACACCGGGGAGCTGTTTTTT. This chain joins TRBV5-4 and TRBJ2-2; no reliable D call. V was cut by 0 bases and J by 2 bases, with 14 bases left in between. This CDR3 is 17 amino acids long. Germline CDR1 reads SGHNT; CDR2 reads YYREEE (reference sequence).

V usage is TRBV12-5 and J usage is TRBJ1-2; no clear D gene. The V gene lost 7 bases and the J gene lost 3 bases, with 12 bases spanning the gap. CDR3 length equals 13 residues. Germline loops: CDR1 LGHNT, CDR2 FRNRAP. The CDR3, as DNA: TGTGCTAGTGCTAGTAGCAGAGACTATGGCTACACCTTC. As protein: CASASSRDYGYTF.

This chain joins TRBV6-1 and TRBJ2-7, with D maybe TRBD2 (6 bases). The ends were cut back, 9 bases at V and 7 bases at J, with 19 bases in the middle. This CDR3 is 13 amino acids long. Germline loops: CDR1 MNHNS, CDR2 SASEGT. The CDR3 DNA reads as TGTGCCAGTATCGCGGCGGGGAGCGGGGAGCAGTACTTC. Translated: CASIAAGSGEQYF.

CDR3 nucleotide sequence: TGTGCCAGCAGTGAGCGGGAGGCGGGCACCGGGGAGCTGTTTTTT. This translates into CASSEREAGTGELFF. V gene TRBV2 combines with J gene TRBJ2-2; 8 bases are a match to TRBD2. This CDR3 has 15 residues. CDR1 and CDR2 from the germline V gene are SNHLY and FYNNEI. Unmatched junction bases numbered 4, after V lost 3 bases and J lost 4 bases.

The V and J genes are TRBV5-5 and TRBJ2-7; 7 bases are shared with TRBD2. Germline CDR1 SGHKS, CDR2 YYEKEE (reference sequence). V was clipped by 2 bases and J by 2 bases; unmatched bases: 7. The CDR3 loop spans 15 amino acids. CDR3 residues: CASSFRDYRPYEQYF. Written as DNA, the CDR3 is TGTGCCAGCAGCTTCCGGGACTACCGCCCCTACGAGCAGTACTTC. Complete variable domain (other parts from reference TRBV5-5 and TRBJ2-7): DAGVTQSPTHLIKTRGQQVTLRCSPISGHKSVSWYQQVLGQGPQFIFQYYEKEERGRGNFPDRFSARQFPNYSSELNVNALLLGDSALYLCASSFRDYRPYEQYFGPGTRLTVT.